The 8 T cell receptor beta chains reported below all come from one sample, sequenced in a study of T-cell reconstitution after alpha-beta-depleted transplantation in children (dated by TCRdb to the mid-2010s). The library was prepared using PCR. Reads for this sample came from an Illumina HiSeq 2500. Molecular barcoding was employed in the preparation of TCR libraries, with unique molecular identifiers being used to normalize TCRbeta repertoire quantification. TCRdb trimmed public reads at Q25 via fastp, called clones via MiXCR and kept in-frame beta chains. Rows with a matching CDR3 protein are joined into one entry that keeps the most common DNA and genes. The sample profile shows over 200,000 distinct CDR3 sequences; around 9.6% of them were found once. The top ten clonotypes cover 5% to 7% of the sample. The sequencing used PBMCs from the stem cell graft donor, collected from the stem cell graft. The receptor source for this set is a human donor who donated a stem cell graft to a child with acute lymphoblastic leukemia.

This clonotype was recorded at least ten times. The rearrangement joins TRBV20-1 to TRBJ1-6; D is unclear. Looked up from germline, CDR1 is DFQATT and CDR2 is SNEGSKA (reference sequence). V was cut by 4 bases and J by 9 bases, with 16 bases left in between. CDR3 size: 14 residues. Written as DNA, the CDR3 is TGCAGTGCTACTACGGGCCCGCAGAGTTCACCCCTCCACTTT. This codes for CSATTGPQSSPLHF.

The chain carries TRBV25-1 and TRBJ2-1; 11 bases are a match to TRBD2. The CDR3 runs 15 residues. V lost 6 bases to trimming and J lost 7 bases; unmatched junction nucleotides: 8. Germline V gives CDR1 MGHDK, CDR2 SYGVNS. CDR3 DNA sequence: TGTGCCAGCAGCAGACTAGCGGGACGTCTGAATGAGCAGTTCTTC. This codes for CASSRLAGRLNEQFF.

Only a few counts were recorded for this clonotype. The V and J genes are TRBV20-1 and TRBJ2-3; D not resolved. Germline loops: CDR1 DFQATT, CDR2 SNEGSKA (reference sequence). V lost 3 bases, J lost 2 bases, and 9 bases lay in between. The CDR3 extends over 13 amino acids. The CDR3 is CSASSANTDTQYF. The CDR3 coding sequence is TGCAGTGCTAGCTCGGCTAACACAGATACGCAGTATTTT.

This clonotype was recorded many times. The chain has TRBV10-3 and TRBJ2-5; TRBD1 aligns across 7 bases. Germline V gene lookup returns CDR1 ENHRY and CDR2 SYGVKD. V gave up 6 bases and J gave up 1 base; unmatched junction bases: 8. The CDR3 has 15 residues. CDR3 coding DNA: TGTGCCATCAGAGATTTAACAGGGGCCCAAGAGACCCAGTACTTC. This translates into CAIRDLTGAQETQYF.

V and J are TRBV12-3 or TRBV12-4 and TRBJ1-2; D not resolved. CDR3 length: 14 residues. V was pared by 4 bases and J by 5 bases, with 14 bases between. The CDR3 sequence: CASSSDGRTYGYTF. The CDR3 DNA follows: TGTGCCAGCAGTTCGGACGGCCGAACGTATGGCTACACCTTC.

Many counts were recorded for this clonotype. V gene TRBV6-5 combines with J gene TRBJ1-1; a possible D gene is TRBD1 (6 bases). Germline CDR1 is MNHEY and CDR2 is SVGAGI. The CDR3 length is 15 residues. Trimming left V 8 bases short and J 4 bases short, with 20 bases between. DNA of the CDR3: TGTGCCAGCTCGTTATCAGGGGTTAAGGGCACTGAAGCTTTCTTT. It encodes CASSLSGVKGTEAFF.

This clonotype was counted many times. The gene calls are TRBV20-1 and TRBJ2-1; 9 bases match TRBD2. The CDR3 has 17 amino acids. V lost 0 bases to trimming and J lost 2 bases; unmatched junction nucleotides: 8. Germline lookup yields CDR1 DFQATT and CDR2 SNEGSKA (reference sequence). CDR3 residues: CSAREISGGLPYNEQFF. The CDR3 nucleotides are TGCAGTGCTAGAGAGATTAGCGGGGGACTACCCTACAATGAGCAGTTCTTC.

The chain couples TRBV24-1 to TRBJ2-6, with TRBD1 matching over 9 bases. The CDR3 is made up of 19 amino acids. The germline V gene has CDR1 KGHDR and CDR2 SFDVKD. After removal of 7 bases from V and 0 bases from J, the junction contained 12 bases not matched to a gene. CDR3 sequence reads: CATSGKGDRANSGANVLTF. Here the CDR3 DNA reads TGTGCCACCAGCGGGAAGGGGGACAGGGCCAACTCTGGGGCCAACGTCCTGACTTTC.